Presented here are 31 T cell receptor beta chains from one specimen sequenced in a study of blood T cell repertoires in COVID-19. The protocol was immunoSEQ multiplex PCR, while the TCRdb copy is restricted to in-frame clones and leaves out a portion. The sample has some 450,000 clones; more than 70% are singletons. Sequenced material: peripheral blood. These receptors all come from a woman in her forties or fifties with COVID-19, enrolled during active disease.

The chain uses TRBV10-3 and TRBJ2-2, with 9 nucleotides matching TRBD1. The V segment lost 6 bases and the J segment 5 bases; nucleotides outside the gene matches: 7. This CDR3 region has 15 residues. Germline values: CDR1 ENHRY, CDR2 SYGVKD. CDR3: CAISRQGGGTGELFF. In nucleotides, the CDR3 is TGTGCCATCAGCCGACAGGGGGGAGGGACCGGGGAGCTGTTTTTT.

J is TRBJ2-3 and V is TRBV3-1 (or the pseudogene TRBV3-2), with TRBD2 matching over 10 bases. This CDR3 is 15 amino acids long. In germline, CDR1 is LGHDT, CDR2 YNNKEL (reference sequence). Unmatched junction bases numbered 5, after V lost 4 bases and J lost 4 bases. The CDR3 sequence is CASSPLAGAADTQYF. The CDR3, as DNA: TGTGCCAGCAGCCCCCTAGCGGGGGCAGCAGATACGCAGTATTTT.

The CDR3 protein is CATSRPTNDRSNEQFF. Here the CDR3 DNA reads TGTGCCACCAGCAGACCCACTAACGACAGGTCGAATGAGCAGTTCTTC. The J gene is TRBJ2-1, the V gene TRBV15, with D possibly TRBD1 on 6 matching bases. The ends were cut back, 2 bases at V and 7 bases at J, with 18 bases in the middle. Looked up from germline, CDR1 is LNHNV and CDR2 is YYDKDF (reference sequence). The CDR3 spans 16 residues.

The V gene is TRBV11-3, the J gene TRBJ2-5; 9 bases match TRBD1. The J segment lost 4 bases and the V segment lost 4 bases, leaving 4 bases of the junction unmatched. This CDR3 has 14 residues. The germline V gene encodes CDR1 SGHNT and CDR2 YENEEA. The CDR3 DNA reads TGTGCCAGCAGCTCAGGACAGGGGAGAGAGACCCAGTACTTC. Translating gives CASSSGQGRETQYF.

The chain employs TRBV27 and TRBJ1-2, with TRBD1 matching 7 bases. Germline-derived CDR1 and CDR2 are MNHEY and SMNVEV (reference sequence). With V trimmed by 5 bases and J by 0 bases, 9 bases remained unmatched. This CDR3 contains 16 residues. The CDR3 sequence is CASSPIDREANYGYTF. CDR3 DNA: TGTGCCAGCAGTCCCATCGACAGGGAAGCTAACTATGGCTACACCTTC.

This chain joins TRBV10-3 and TRBJ2-1; D is perhaps TRBD2 (5 bases). With 2 bases removed from V and 9 bases from J, the gap between germline ends came to 11 bases. Germline CDR1 is ENHRY and CDR2 is SYGVKD. CDR3 size: 13 residues. Here the CDR3 reads CAISELSGTEQFF. The DNA for the CDR3 is TGTGCCATCAGTGAGCTTTCGGGAACTGAGCAGTTCTTC.

This chain links TRBV4-2 with TRBJ2-6, with no clear D. From germline, CDR1 is LGHNA and CDR2 YNFKEQ. With 0 bases removed from V and 3 bases from J, the gap between germline ends came to 6 bases. This CDR3 contains 15 residues. The DNA for the CDR3 is TGTGCCAGCAGCCAAGATGTAGTTGGGGCCAACGTCCTGACTTTC. It codes for CASSQDVVGANVLTF.

The rearrangement uses TRBV5-5 and TRBJ2-7; tentatively, D is TRBD2 (5 bases). Germline V CDR1 and CDR2: SGHKS, YYEKEE (reference sequence). The V end lost 5 bases, the J end lost 4 bases, and 16 bases lay between the germline ends. The CDR3 extends over 14 amino acids. The CDR3 DNA reads as TGTGCCAGCAGTTACGACCTGGGCGGGTACGAGCAGTACTTC. Translation: CASSYDLGGYEQYF.

The DNA for the CDR3 is TGTGCCAGCAGCGTCTCCGGGACAGTTAATGAAAAACTGTTTTTT. Translating it yields CASSVSGTVNEKLFF. V gene TRBV9 combines with J gene TRBJ1-4; 7 bases match TRBD1. V trimming: 2 bases; J trimming: 4 bases; junction bases outside the gene matches: 5. CDR1 SGDLS and CDR2 YYNGEE come from the germline V gene. The CDR3 sequence is 15 residues long.

A note on this clone: In the same sample, other DNA sequences code for this CDR3. J is TRBJ2-3 and V is TRBV7-2, with D maybe TRBD2 (6 bases). The germline V gene encodes CDR1 SGHTA and CDR2 FQGNSA. Deletions cut 5 bases from V and 3 bases from J, with 9 bases between. The CDR3 totals 13 residues. The CDR3 is CASSVRGTDTQYF. DNA of the CDR3: TGTGCCAGCAGCGTACGGGGGACAGATACGCAGTATTTT.

This clone was seen a single time. The chain has TRBV20-1 and TRBJ2-3, with D possibly TRBD2 on 5 matching bases. Per germline, CDR1 DFQATT and CDR2 SNEGSKA (reference sequence). This CDR3 has 11 amino acids. The V end lost 6 bases, the J end lost 6 bases, and 10 bases lay between the germline ends. The CDR3, as DNA: TGCAGTGCGCCGTCGGGGGATACGCAGTATTTT. It translates to CSAPSGDTQYF.

The chain is built from TRBV6-5 and TRBJ2-7; 8 nucleotides match TRBD2. CDR1 and CDR2 (germline): MNHEY, SVGAGI. CDR3 length: 14 residues. The V gene end was trimmed by 4 bases and the J gene end by 2 bases; junction bases not matched to a gene: 4. The CDR3: CASSSRGLAYEQYF. Written as DNA, the CDR3 is TGTGCCAGCAGTTCCCGGGGACTAGCCTACGAGCAGTACTTC.

Note on this clone: At the DNA level, this CDR3 is encoded by other sequences in the same sample as well. The chain has TRBV7-8 and TRBJ1-4; no definite D call. Germline CDR1 reads SGHVS; CDR2 reads FQNEAQ. The CDR3 contains 13 residues. Trimming shortened V by 1 base and J by 6 bases, and 6 bases separated the two germline ends. Here the CDR3 reads CASSLDRDEKLFF. The CDR3, as DNA: TGTGCCAGCAGCTTAGACAGAGATGAAAAACTGTTTTTT.

This rearrangement joins TRBV4-1 to TRBJ1-2; D is uncertain. Germline CDR1 and CDR2: MGHRA and YSYEKL. The V end lost 0 bases, the J end lost 6 bases, and 20 bases lay between the germline ends. The CDR3 contains 17 residues. The CDR3 sequence is CASSQDLVRAFKNGYTF. The CDR3 region has the DNA TGCGCCAGCAGCCAAGATCTTGTGCGGGCCTTTAAGAATGGCTACACCTTC.

The genes are TRBV2 and TRBJ2-1; TRBD2 might be the D (6 bases). Trimming left V 6 bases short and J 6 bases short, with 12 bases between. The length of the CDR3 is 13 residues. Germline CDR1 reads SNHLY; CDR2 reads FYNNEI. The CDR3 loop reads CASRGLRLNEQFF. DNA for the CDR3: TGTGCCAGCAGGGGACTTAGACTCAATGAGCAGTTCTTC.

This chain joins TRBV29-1 and TRBJ2-3, with D perhaps TRBD2 (5 bases). In germline, CDR1 is SQVTM, CDR2 ANQGSEA. The V and J ends lost 2 bases and 9 bases respectively, with 6 bases between them. The CDR3 is made up of 10 amino acids. CDR3 amino acids: CSVEWRTQYF. The DNA for the CDR3 is TGCAGCGTTGAATGGAGGACGCAGTATTTT.

V is TRBV18 and J is TRBJ1-6; no clear D. V was cut by 1 base and J by 7 bases, with 11 bases left in between. Germline loops: CDR1 KGHSH, CDR2 LQKENI. This CDR3 spans 15 amino acids. This chain's CDR3 is CASSPRQDPNSPLHF. CDR3 nucleotides: TGTGCCAGCTCACCACGGCAGGATCCCAATTCACCCCTCCACTTT.

This clone was observed a single time. The V and J genes are TRBV9 and TRBJ2-3, with 11 bases fitting TRBD2. From germline, CDR1 is SGDLS and CDR2 YYNGEE. V dropped 5 bases and J dropped 2; count of bases not matched to a gene: 4. The CDR3 has 15 residues. The chain's CDR3 is CASRPLAGATDTQYF. The CDR3 DNA reads as TGTGCCAGCAGACCACTAGCGGGGGCCACAGATACGCAGTATTTT.

The chain employs TRBV11-2 and TRBJ1-5; no clear D gene. CDR3 length: 15 residues. V lost 4 bases and J 0 bases, leaving 10 bases between the germline ends. Germline CDR1 reads SGHAT; CDR2 reads FQNNGV. CDR3 sequence reads: CASSSRMGSNQPQHF. The CDR3 DNA reads as TGTGCCAGCAGCTCGCGGATGGGTAGCAATCAGCCCCAGCATTTT.

This clone has just a few counts. The chain couples TRBV5-1 to TRBJ2-1; 10 bases match TRBD2. CDR1 SGHRS and CDR2 YFSETQ come from the germline V gene. V lost 4 bases, J lost 5 bases, and 6 bases stayed unmatched. The CDR3 loop spans 15 amino acids. The CDR3 bases are TGCGCCAGCAGCGTACTAGCGGGGATTGACAATGAGCAGTTCTTC. Protein product: CASSVLAGIDNEQFF.

As DNA, the CDR3 is TGCGCCAGCAGCTTGCTCCCCGGAGGTTTCGGTGAAAAACTGTTTTTT. Translation: CASSLLPGGFGEKLFF. The genes are TRBV5-1 and TRBJ1-4; D is ambiguous. CDR3 size: 16 residues. With 1 base removed from V and 7 bases from J, the gap between germline ends came to 17 bases. Germline CDR1 reads SGHRS; CDR2 reads YFSETQ.

The chain joins TRBV11-2 to TRBJ1-1; TRBD1 matches 9 bases. There are 14 residues in the CDR3. Germline V gene data show CDR1 as SGHAT and CDR2 as FQNNGV. With 5 bases clipped from V and 9 bases from J, the junction kept 10 bases outside the gene matches. The CDR3 spells CASSPTPGQGQAFF. CDR3 nucleotide sequence: TGTGCCAGCAGCCCCACACCGGGACAGGGCCAAGCTTTCTTT.

V and J are TRBV7-9 and TRBJ1-2; possibly TRBD1 for D (5 bases). The CDR3 covers 14 residues. From germline, CDR1 is SEHNR and CDR2 FQNEAQ (reference sequence). V was pared by 5 bases and J by 7 bases, with 17 bases between. The CDR3 nucleotides are TGTGCCAGCAGCAATGGGGGGGACGTCCGTGGCTACACCTTC. This encodes CASSNGGDVRGYTF.

The chain employs TRBV7-2 and TRBJ2-1; the match to TRBD2 covers 10 bases. The germline CDR1 and CDR2 sequences are SGHTA and FQGNSA. The V gene end was trimmed by 5 bases and the J gene end by 8 bases; junction bases not matched to a gene: 9. This CDR3 region has 15 residues. CDR3 sequence: CASSRHSGGAYEQFF. The CDR3 coding sequence is TGTGCCAGCAGCCGTCACAGCGGGGGGGCCTATGAGCAGTTCTTC.

This chain connects TRBV7-9 to TRBJ2-3; D is unclear. V lost 1 base, J lost 5 bases, and 16 bases lay in between. The length of the CDR3 is 16 residues. Looked up from germline, CDR1 is SEHNR and CDR2 is FQNEAQ (reference sequence). The CDR3 loop reads CASSLEVGSVVDTQYF. The CDR3, as DNA: TGTGCCAGCAGCTTAGAAGTGGGCTCGGTTGTAGATACGCAGTATTTT.

This clone was seen once. V gene TRBV5-1 combines with J gene TRBJ2-1, with D maybe TRBD2 (6 bases). The germline CDR1 and CDR2 sequences are SGHRS and YFSETQ. Deletions cut 0 bases from V and 7 bases from J, with 14 bases between. The length of the CDR3 is 15 residues. CDR3 loop: CASSLASSGINEQFF. CDR3 nucleotides: TGCGCCAGCAGCTTGGCAAGTAGCGGTATTAATGAGCAGTTCTTC.

The chain uses TRBV24-1 and TRBJ2-1; D is uncertain. CDR3 length equals 12 residues. Trimming stripped 0 bases from V and 10 bases from J, with 6 bases between. Germline values: CDR1 KGHDR, CDR2 SFDVKD. The CDR3 reads CATSDLHREQFF. CDR3 DNA sequence: TGTGCCACCAGTGATTTGCACCGGGAGCAGTTCTTC.

Details on this clone: A read error may account for a junction end that differs from germline. The chain uses TRBV6-2 or TRBV6-3 and TRBJ1-1; D unclear. The CDR3 sequence is 11 residues long. Germline CDR1 and CDR2: MNHEY and SVGEGT. In DNA form, the CDR3 reads TGTGCCAGCAGTTACTCCAGGTGGAGGGCCTTT. It codes for CASSYSRWRAF.

The chain employs TRBV6-5 and TRBJ2-2; TRBD2 might be the D (7 bases). Trimming took off 8 bases at V and 3 bases at J, with 16 bases between the two ends. The CDR3 contains 15 residues. Germline CDR1 MNHEY, CDR2 SVGAGI. The CDR3 loop reads CASSRGGADTGELFF. As DNA, the CDR3 is TGTGCCAGCTCCCGAGGGGGGGCGGACACCGGGGAGCTGTTTTTT.

The chain combines TRBV5-1 with TRBJ2-7, with 10 bases lining up with TRBD1. V was clipped by 6 bases and J by 2 bases; unmatched bases: 8. Looked up from germline, CDR1 is SGHRS and CDR2 is YFSETQ. This CDR3 has 15 residues. The CDR3 DNA reads TGCGCCAGCAACCCCGTGACAGGGGGCCCCTACGAGCAGTACTTC. This sequence encodes CASNPVTGGPYEQYF.

This rearrangement joins TRBV6-5 to TRBJ1-4, with a weak D call TRBD1 (6 bases). The CDR3 is 15 amino acids. Germline V gene data show CDR1 as MNHEY and CDR2 as SVGAGI. V gave up 2 bases and J gave up 2 bases, with 9 bases separating them. In DNA form, the CDR3 reads TGTGCCAGCAGTTACGGGCAGGGGACTAATGAAAAACTGTTTTTT. Its translation: CASSYGQGTNEKLFF.